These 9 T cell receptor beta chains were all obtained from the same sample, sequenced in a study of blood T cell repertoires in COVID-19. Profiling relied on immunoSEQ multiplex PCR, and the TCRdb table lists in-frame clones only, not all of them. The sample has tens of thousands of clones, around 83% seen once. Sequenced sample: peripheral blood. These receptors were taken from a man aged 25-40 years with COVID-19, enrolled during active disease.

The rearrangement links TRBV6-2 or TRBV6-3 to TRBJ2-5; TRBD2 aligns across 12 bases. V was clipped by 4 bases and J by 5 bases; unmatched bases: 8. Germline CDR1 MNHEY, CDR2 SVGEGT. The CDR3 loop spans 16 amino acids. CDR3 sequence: CASSSRTSGAGETQYF. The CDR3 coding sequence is TGTGCCAGCAGTTCCCGGACTAGCGGGGCAGGGGAGACCCAGTACTTC.

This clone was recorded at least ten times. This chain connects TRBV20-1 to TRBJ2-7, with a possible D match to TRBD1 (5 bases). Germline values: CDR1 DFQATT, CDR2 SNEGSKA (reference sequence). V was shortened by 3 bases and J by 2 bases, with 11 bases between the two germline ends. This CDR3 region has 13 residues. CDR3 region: CSASGASTYEQYF. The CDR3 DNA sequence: TGCAGTGCTAGTGGGGCTTCGACCTACGAGCAGTACTTC.

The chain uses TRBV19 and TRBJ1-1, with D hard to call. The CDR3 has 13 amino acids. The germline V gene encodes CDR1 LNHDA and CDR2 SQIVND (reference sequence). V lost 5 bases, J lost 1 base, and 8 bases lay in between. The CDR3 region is CASSSGKNTEAFF. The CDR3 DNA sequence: TGTGCCAGTAGTTCCGGGAAGAACACTGAAGCTTTCTTT.

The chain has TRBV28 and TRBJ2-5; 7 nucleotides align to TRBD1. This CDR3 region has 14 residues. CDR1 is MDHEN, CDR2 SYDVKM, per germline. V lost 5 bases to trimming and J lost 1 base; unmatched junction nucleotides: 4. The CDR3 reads CASSLGTAQETQYF. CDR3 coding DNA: TGTGCCAGCAGTCTGGGGACAGCCCAAGAGACCCAGTACTTC.

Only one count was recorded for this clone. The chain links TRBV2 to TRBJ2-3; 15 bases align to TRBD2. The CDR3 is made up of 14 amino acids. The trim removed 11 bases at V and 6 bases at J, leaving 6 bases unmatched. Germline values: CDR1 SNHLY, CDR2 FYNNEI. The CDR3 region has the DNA TGTGCCGTCGGACTAGCGGGAGGGTCTGATACGCAGTATTTT. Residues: CAVGLAGGSDTQYF.

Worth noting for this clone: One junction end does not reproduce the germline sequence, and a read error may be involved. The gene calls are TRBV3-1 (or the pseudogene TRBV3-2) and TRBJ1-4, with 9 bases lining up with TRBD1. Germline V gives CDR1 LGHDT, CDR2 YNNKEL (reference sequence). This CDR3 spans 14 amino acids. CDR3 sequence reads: CARRRQGGSEKLFF. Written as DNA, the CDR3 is TGTGCCCGCAGACGACAGGGGGGGAGCGAAAAACTGTTTTTT.

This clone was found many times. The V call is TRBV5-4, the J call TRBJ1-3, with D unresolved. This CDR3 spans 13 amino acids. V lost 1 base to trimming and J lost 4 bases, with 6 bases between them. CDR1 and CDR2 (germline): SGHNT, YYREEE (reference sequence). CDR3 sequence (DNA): TGTGCCAGCAGCTTGTCGTCCGGAAACACCATATATTTT. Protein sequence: CASSLSSGNTIYF.

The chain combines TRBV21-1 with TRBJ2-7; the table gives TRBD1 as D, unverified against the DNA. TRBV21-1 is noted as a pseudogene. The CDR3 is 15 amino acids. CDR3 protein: CASSKPGQENCEQYF. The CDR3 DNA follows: TGTGCCAGCAGCAAACCAGGGCAGGAGAATTGCGAGCAGTACTTC.

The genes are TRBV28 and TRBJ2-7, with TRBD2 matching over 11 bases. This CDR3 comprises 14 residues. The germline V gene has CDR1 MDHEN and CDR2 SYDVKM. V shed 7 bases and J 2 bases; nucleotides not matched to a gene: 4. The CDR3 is CASKTSGGTYEQYF. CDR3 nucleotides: TGTGCCAGCAAAACTAGCGGGGGAACCTACGAGCAGTACTTC.